The table lists the clone carrying this T cell receptor beta chain with many counts. Its specificity is unknown. The CDR3 runs to 16 residues. Germline values: CDR1 SGHDT, CDR2 YYEEEE. Unmatched junction bases numbered 8, after V lost 4 bases and J lost 6 bases. Each sample yielded at least 6.5 million isolated PBMCs. This entry is derived from a study of blood T cells in healthy people across ages. General study results and limits: Estimated diversity across one million T cells was deemed an underestimate. In long-lived donors, naive CD4+ cell counts and diversity exceeded those of aged donors.

A second PCR, run for roughly 7 to 12 cycles, used a sample-barcoded 5' primer plus a J-beta primer mix. Individual samples furnished no less than 3 million CDR3-containing paired-end reads apiece. From the 5' RACE reads, TCRdb called clonotypes with MiXCR, one entry per CDR3 protein. The table has over 550,000 distinct CDR3 sequences, approximately 30% seen once; the top ten hold 15% to 18%. This sequence joins TRBV5-6 and TRBJ2-1; the match to TRBD2 covers 12 bases. Source material: blood. The receptor was derived from a woman of 80 years or more in good health. The DNA of the CDR3 is TGTGCCAGCAGCCCTTTCCTAGCGGGGGGGGCCAATGAGCAGTTCTTC. It translates to CASSPFLAGGANEQFF. The full variable domain, with the rest looked up from reference TRBV5-6 and TRBJ2-1, is DAGVTQSPTHLIKTRGQQVTLRCSPKSGHDTVSWYQQALGQGPQFIFQYYEEEERQRGNFPDRFSGHQFPNYSSELNVNALLLGDSALYLCASSPFLAGGANEQFFGPGTRLTVL.